Listed below are T cell receptor beta chains from one sample, sequenced in a study of blood T cell repertoires in COVID-19. Generated by immunoSEQ multiplex PCR, the TCRdb table keeps only in-frame clones and is missing some. The table includes approximately 19,000 clones, roughly 90% detected once. Sequenced input: peripheral blood. These TCRs come from a human donor in a cohort sampled during active COVID-19. The CDR3 runs from the conserved cysteine through the conserved F or W. A D gene is named only where the DNA matches it firmly. Only some rows state a clone size, as once, few, many or a class for expanded clones.

abundance,j_gene,v_gene,d_gene,CDR3nt,CDR3aa
-,TRBJ1-5,TRBV7-8,-,TGTGCCAGCAGCTTGTCCCGAGACAATCAGCCCCAGCATTTT,CASSLSRDNQPQHF
-,TRBJ1-2,TRBV27,TRBD1,TGTGCCAGCAGTTTGACAGGGACTGGCTACACCTTC,CASSLTGTGYTF
-,TRBJ2-7,TRBV5-4,-,TGTGCCAGCAGCCCGGAAGGGGGCTCCTACGAGCAGTACTTC,CASSPEGGSYEQYF
-,TRBJ1-2,TRBV7-8,-,TGTGCCAGCAGCTCCGGGAGCGGGTACTATGGCTACACCTTC,CASSSGSGYYGYTF
-,TRBJ2-7,TRBV5-4,TRBD2,TGTGCCAGCAGCATGGGACTAGCGGGTGCCCCCTACGAGCAGTACTTC,CASSMGLAGAPYEQYF
once,TRBJ2-1,TRBV7-9,TRBD1,TGTGCCAGCAGCTGGACAGGGGGAATCCATGAGCAGTTCTTC,CASSWTGGIHEQFF
-,TRBJ1-1,TRBV12-3/TRBV12-4,-,TGTGCCAGCAACCAGGGGCGGCTCACTGAAGCTTTCTTT,CASNQGRLTEAFF
-,TRBJ2-5,TRBV3-1/TRBV3-2,-,TGTGCCAGCAGCCCGAACGTCAGGGTAGAGACCCAGTACTTC,CASSPNVRVETQYF
-,TRBJ2-5,TRBV5-1,-,TGCGCCAGCAGCTTGTCGGCAGGGCTCGAGACCCAGTACTTC,CASSLSAGLETQYF
-,TRBJ1-2,TRBV5-6,-,TGTGCCAGCAGCGCAGGTCGGTCTAACTATGGCTACACCTTC,CASSAGRSNYGYTF
-,TRBJ1-3,TRBV18,-,TGTGCCAGCTCACCAGGTCCACGGACATCCCTCTCTGGAAACACCATATATTTT,CASSPGPRTSLSGNTIYF
once,TRBJ1-6,TRBV5-1,-,TGCGCCAGCAGCTTGGATCGGGATTCACCCCTCCACTTT,CASSLDRDSPLHF
-,TRBJ2-6,TRBV29-1,-,TGCAGCGTTGTGACAGGCAGCTCTGGGGCCAACGTCCTGACTTTC,CSVVTGSSGANVLTF
-,TRBJ2-7,TRBV11-2,-,TGTGCCAGCAGCTTAGGACAGCTTTACGAGCAGTACTTC,CASSLGQLYEQYF
-,TRBJ2-7,TRBV10-2,TRBD2,TGCGCCAGCAGCGGACTAGCTGATCTTCCCTACGGGCAGTACTTC,CASSGLADLPYGQYF
-,TRBJ1-2,TRBV6-1,-,TGTGCCAGCAGCGAAGGACAGCCAGCTAACTATGGCTACACCTTC,CASSEGQPANYGYTF
once,TRBJ2-3,TRBV7-8,-,TGTGCCCTCGTGAAGGAGGTGGGGGGAGCGCAGTATTTT,CALVKEVGGAQYF
-,TRBJ2-7,TRBV19,-,TGTGCCAGTAGTATGGGGGGTTCGTTCTCCTACGAGCAGTACTTC,CASSMGGSFSYEQYF
-,TRBJ1-5,TRBV6-2/TRBV6-3,-,TGTGCCAGCAGTTATCTCGGGTTCAATCAGCCCCAGCATTTT,CASSYLGFNQPQHF
few,TRBJ1-3,TRBV5-1,-,TGCGCCAGCAGCTTGGACAGGGCTGGAAACACCATATATTTT,CASSLDRAGNTIYF
few,TRBJ1-4,TRBV13,TRBD1,TGTGCCAGCAGCAAGACAGGGCTCCTCCCTAATGAAAAACTGTTTTTT,CASSKTGLLPNEKLFF
-,TRBJ2-3,TRBV5-1,TRBD1,TGCGCCAGCAGCGACAGGGCGGCAGATACGCAGTATTTT,CASSDRAADTQYF
-,TRBJ1-1,TRBV6-4,TRBD1,TGTGCCAGCAGTGAGGGCAGGGGGCAGGTTGAAGCTTTCTTT,CASSEGRGQVEAFF
-,TRBJ1-2,TRBV6-1,TRBD1,TGTGCCAGCAGTGAAGGACAGGGGGATGGCTATGGCTACACCTTC,CASSEGQGDGYGYTF
-,TRBJ1-5,TRBV27,TRBD1,TGTGCCAGCCAATCCCTAGACAGGGATAATCAGCCCCAGCATTTT,CASQSLDRDNQPQHF
few,TRBJ1-3,TRBV21-1,-,TGTGCCAGCAGCAAACTACAGTCTGGAAACACCATATATTTT,CASSKLQSGNTIYF
-,TRBJ2-7,TRBV19,TRBD2,TGTGCCAGTAGTGCTAGCGGGGCGCACTACGAGCAGTACTTC,CASSASGAHYEQYF
once,TRBJ1-5,TRBV19,-,TGTGCCACTAAACGCGGCAGTTATAGCAATCAGCCCCAGCATTTT,CATKRGSYSNQPQHF
few,TRBJ2-2,TRBV4-2,-,TGTGCAACGGGTGATTCGAACACCGGGGAGCTGTTTTTT,CATGDSNTGELFF
-,TRBJ1-6,TRBV3-1/TRBV3-2,-,TGTGCCAGCAGCCAGGCCGACAGACTGGGTTCCCTCCACTTT,CASSQADRLGSLHF
-,TRBJ2-7,TRBV7-2,-,TGTGCCAGCAGCCTTCGGACTTCCTCCTACGAGCAGTACTTC,CASSLRTSSYEQYF
-,TRBJ1-4,TRBV7-9,-,TGTGCCAGCAGCCCAACCCAGGGGCTGGGACCCAGGGACCAAAAACTGTTTTTT,CASSPTQGLGPRDQKLFF
-,TRBJ1-3,TRBV5-1,-,TGCGCCAGCAGCCCAACAGCCATCTACAGGGCGATCTCTGGAAACACCATATATTTT,CASSPTAIYRAISGNTIYF
once,TRBJ2-5,TRBV5-1,-,TGCGCCAGCAGACCCCAGGTCAGCCAAGAGACCCAGTACTTC,CASRPQVSQETQYF
-,TRBJ2-7,TRBV6-5,TRBD1,TGTGCCAGCAGTTACATTAGGACAGGGCCCGACGAGCAGTACTTC,CASSYIRTGPDEQYF
few,TRBJ2-3,TRBV2,TRBD1,TGTGCCAGCAGTGATCCAGGGGGAAAAGATACGCAGTATTTT,CASSDPGGKDTQYF
once,TRBJ1-2,TRBV3-1/TRBV3-2,TRBD1,TGTGCCAGCAGCCAAGATCTGACAGGGGGTTTATATGGCTACACCTTC,CASSQDLTGGLYGYTF
-,TRBJ2-7,TRBV5-4,-,TGTGCCAGCAGCTTCGGCTACGAGCAGTACTTC,CASSFGYEQYF
-,TRBJ2-2,TRBV7-2,TRBD1,TGTGCCAGCAGCCTCACAGGGGGCGCGAACACCGGGGAGCTGTTTTTT,CASSLTGGANTGELFF
-,TRBJ2-5,TRBV5-8,TRBD1,TGTGCCAGCAGACTGACAGGGGTAGAGACCCAGTACTTC,CASRLTGVETQYF
-,TRBJ2-5,TRBV30,-,TGTGCCTGGAGTCATGACGGGGTCCAAGAGACCCAGTACTTC,CAWSHDGVQETQYF
once,TRBJ1-3,TRBV9,-,TGTGCCAGCAGCAAAGGGATCAGAGGAGGGGTGTCTGGAAACACCATATATTTT,CASSKGIRGGVSGNTIYF
-,TRBJ1-5,TRBV10-3,-,TGTGCCATCAGTGGACAGTATAATCAGCCCCAGCATTTT,CAISGQYNQPQHF
once,TRBJ1-3,TRBV4-2,-,TGTGCCAGCAGCCAAGGGTCCCTGGGGCACACGGCCATATATTTT,CASSQGSLGHTAIYF
-,TRBJ1-1,TRBV6-4,-,TGTGCCAACTCCACGGGTGGAGCTTTCTTT,CANSTGGAFF
-,TRBJ1-1,TRBV30,-,TGTGCCTGGAGACAGGGACTGAACACTGAAGCTTTCTTT,CAWRQGLNTEAFF
-,TRBJ1-3,TRBV18,-,TGTGCCAGCTCACCACCGGGGAGGGCCCACTCTGGAAACACCATATATTTT,CASSPPGRAHSGNTIYF
-,TRBJ1-3,TRBV30,-,TGTGCCTGGACCCCAATCCTCTGGGGCGGCTCTGGAAACACCATATATTTT,CAWTPILWGGSGNTIYF
-,TRBJ2-7,TRBV27,-,TGTGCCAGCAGTCCTACCAGGATCCACTACGAGCAGTACTTC,CASSPTRIHYEQYF
few,TRBJ2-1,TRBV5-4,TRBD2,TGTGCCAGCAGCTTAGGCGGGGGGCGGAATGAGCAGTTCTTC,CASSLGGGRNEQFF
-,TRBJ2-2,TRBV30,TRBD2,TGTGCCTGGAACCGAGGTTCTAGCGGGGAGACCGGGGAGCTGTTTTTT,CAWNRGSSGETGELFF
-,TRBJ2-2,TRBV18,-,TGTGCCAGCTCACCACAGTTGCAGAAGACCGGGGAGCTGTTTTTT,CASSPQLQKTGELFF
-,TRBJ2-7,TRBV3-1/TRBV3-2,-,TGTGCCAGCAGCCGAGTGGTCGGGGGATCCCACGAGCAGTACTTC,CASSRVVGGSHEQYF
-,TRBJ1-6,TRBV2,-,TGTGCCAGCAGTCTAAATTCACCCCTCCACTTT,CASSLNSPLHF
once,TRBJ1-1,TRBV10-3,-,TGTGCCATCAGTGAGTCTTGGGGACAGAACACTGAAGCTTTCTTT,CAISESWGQNTEAFF